The TCR beta chain under discussion was sequenced for a study of blood T cell repertoires in COVID-19. Turning to the study itself: COVID-19 samples collected from the United States, Italy and Spain covered acute and convalescent phases. The analysed material was cDNA or gDNA that came from T cells, B-cell-depleted T cells, or PBMCs.

While infection was still active, Seattle patients were enrolled and then followed longitudinally. In its sample, this clone was seen once. Methods used by the authors: For nucleated cells, counts were estimated from reference gene primer amplification. The protocol was immunoSEQ multiplex PCR, while the TCRdb copy is restricted to in-frame clones and leaves out a portion. Clone size and the V and J calls come from that table; the DNA yielded D and trimming. The sample carries roughly 480,000 clones, roughly 89% recorded once. The germline V and J ends were trimmed by 0 bases and 1 base, with 7 bases remaining between them. From germline, CDR1 is SGHAT and CDR2 FQNNGV. This CDR3 has 14 amino acids.

The chain carries TRBV11-2 and TRBJ2-7; D uncertain. The receptor comes from a man aged 18-30 years with COVID-19, enrolled during active disease. Sequencing was done on a sample of peripheral blood. The DNA of the CDR3 is TGTGCCAGCAGCTTAGATCACACATCCTACGAGCAGTACTTC. Translating it yields CASSLDHTSYEQYF.